The present entry profiles one T cell receptor (beta chain) with its context. At the DNA level, this CDR3 is encoded by other sequences in the same sample as well. The data are from a study of cytomegalovirus exposure and HLA in healthy donors. The PCR employed 60 Vbeta primers together with 13 Jbeta primers. TCRdb keeps only in-frame clones here, not all; method: immunoSEQ multiplex PCR. The data hold about 89,000 clones, with approximately 77% observed a single time. Specimen: PBMCs. The source of this sequence is a man aged 25-45 years in good health and CMV-seronegative.

The CDR3 nucleotides are TGTGCCAGCAGCTTACGGACAGGGGGCAACACTGAAGCTTTCTTT. This translates into CASSLRTGGNTEAFF. V and J are TRBV27 and TRBJ1-1, with TRBD1 matching 11 bases. Germline values: CDR1 MNHEY, CDR2 SMNVEV (reference sequence). J gave up 2 bases and V 6 bases, and 5 bases lay outside the gene matches. The CDR3 runs to 15 residues.